This is a list of T cell receptor beta chains from one sample in a study of blood T cells in healthy people across ages. TCRdb reanalysed the 5' RACE reads using MiXCR and keeps one entry per CDR3 protein. The data contain over 1.5 million distinct CDR3 sequences, 49% of them singletons. Material: blood. Every receptor here comes from a woman aged 40-49 years in good health. The CDR3 runs from the conserved cysteine through the conserved F or W. D genes are given only for firm matches. Only some rows state a clone size, as once, few, many or a class for expanded clones.

j_gene: TRBJ2-1; v_gene: TRBV3-1; abundance: once; d_gene: .; CDR3aa: CASSLLALTNEQFF; CDR3nt: TGTGCCAGCAGCCTTCTGGCCCTAACGAATGAGCAGTTCTTC
j_gene: TRBJ2-5; v_gene: TRBV6-1; abundance: few; d_gene: .; CDR3aa: CASSEGSIETQYF; CDR3nt: TGTGCCAGCAGTGAGGGGAGCATAGAGACCCAGTACTTC
j_gene: TRBJ2-1; v_gene: TRBV20-1; abundance: .; d_gene: .; CDR3aa: CSASVLRGAVSYNEQFF; CDR3nt: TGCAGTGCTAGTGTCTTACGGGGGGCGGTATCCTACAATGAGCAGTTCTTC
j_gene: TRBJ2-5; v_gene: TRBV6-2/TRBV6-3; abundance: .; d_gene: .; CDR3aa: CASSDVSPRETQYF; CDR3nt: TGTGCCAGCAGTGACGTCAGCCCAAGGGAGACCCAGTACTTC
j_gene: TRBJ2-5; v_gene: TRBV6-5; abundance: few; d_gene: TRBD1; CDR3aa: CASSYSVGQQETQYF; CDR3nt: TGTGCCAGCAGTTACTCGGTGGGACAGCAAGAGACCCAGTACTTC
j_gene: TRBJ2-3; v_gene: TRBV28; abundance: .; d_gene: .; CDR3aa: CASSLGWPGATSTDTQYF; CDR3nt: TGTGCCAGCAGTTTAGGGTGGCCGGGGGCAACGAGCACAGATACGCAGTATTTT
j_gene: TRBJ2-7; v_gene: TRBV4-3; abundance: .; d_gene: TRBD1; CDR3aa: CASSQEAQGQTYEQYF; CDR3nt: TGCGCCAGCAGCCAAGAGGCCCAGGGACAGACCTACGAGCAGTACTTC
j_gene: TRBJ2-1; v_gene: TRBV7-2; abundance: .; d_gene: .; CDR3aa: CASSLYNSYNEQFF; CDR3nt: TGTGCCAGCAGCTTATATAACTCCTACAATGAGCAGTTCTTC
j_gene: TRBJ2-1; v_gene: TRBV20-1; abundance: .; d_gene: TRBD2; CDR3aa: CSARDQDGGFYNEQFF; CDR3nt: TGCAGTGCTAGAGATCAGGACGGGGGGTTCTACAATGAGCAGTTCTTC
j_gene: TRBJ1-5; v_gene: TRBV12-3/TRBV12-4; abundance: .; d_gene: .; CDR3aa: CASSSRDINQPQHF; CDR3nt: TGTGCCAGCAGCAGCAGGGACATCAATCAGCCCCAGCATTTT
j_gene: TRBJ2-3; v_gene: TRBV29-1; abundance: .; d_gene: .; CDR3aa: CSVPGFEGTDTQYF; CDR3nt: TGCAGCGTTCCCGGGTTCGAGGGAACAGATACGCAGTATTTT
j_gene: TRBJ1-5; v_gene: TRBV20-1; abundance: .; d_gene: TRBD1; CDR3aa: CSARVLGQGESQPQHF; CDR3nt: TGCAGTGCTAGAGTTCTGGGACAGGGAGAAAGTCAGCCCCAGCATTTT
j_gene: TRBJ2-3; v_gene: TRBV9; abundance: .; d_gene: .; CDR3aa: CASSVARSGAGTDTQYF; CDR3nt: TGTGCCAGCAGCGTAGCCCGGAGTGGGGCTGGCACAGATACGCAGTATTTT
j_gene: TRBJ1-6; v_gene: TRBV7-2; abundance: .; d_gene: .; CDR3aa: CASSLGQGGNSPLHF; CDR3nt: TGTGCCAGCAGCTTGGGGCAGGGTGGAAATTCACCCCTCCACTTT
j_gene: TRBJ2-7; v_gene: TRBV20-1; abundance: few; d_gene: .; CDR3aa: CSAAGLFYEQYF; CDR3nt: TGCAGTGCGGCTGGACTCTTTTACGAGCAGTACTTC
j_gene: TRBJ2-1; v_gene: TRBV29-1; abundance: .; d_gene: TRBD1; CDR3aa: CSVLTGDEGYEQFF; CDR3nt: TGCAGCGTCTTGACAGGGGACGAAGGATATGAGCAGTTCTTC
j_gene: TRBJ2-5; v_gene: TRBV12-3/TRBV12-4; abundance: .; d_gene: .; CDR3aa: CASSFGVRETQYF; CDR3nt: TGTGCCAGCAGTTTTGGGGTTCGGGAGACCCAGTACTTC